These 13 T cell receptor beta chains share one sample of origin, sequenced in a study of post-analysis software for immune sequencing data. Researchers reported that TCR beta cDNA libraries carried unique molecular identifiers. TCRdb reprocessed the PCR reads via MiXCR and lists one record per CDR3 protein. The table includes 820,000 or so distinct CDR3 sequences, roughly 58% detected once. Antigens for these TCRs are unknown. Study results and caveats: Among roughly five TRBV segments more frequent in patients than controls were TRBV5-6, TRBV5-1 and TRBV20-1.

The sample consisted of blood. These receptors were taken from a girl between 5 and 17 years old with multiple sclerosis.

The genes are TRBV7-2 and TRBJ1-1; D not resolved. The CDR3 extends over 15 amino acids. The germline V gene has CDR1 SGHTA and CDR2 FQGNSA. Trimming stripped 6 bases from V and 0 bases from J, with 14 bases between. CDR3: CASSPHRRMNTEAFF. The CDR3 DNA sequence: TGTGCCAGCAGTCCCCACCGACGGATGAACACTGAAGCTTTCTTT.

This clonotype was seen only a few times. The rearrangement uses TRBV6-1 and TRBJ2-6, with TRBD2 matching 8 bases. The CDR3 contains 17 residues. V lost 8 bases and J lost 1; bases outside the gene matches: 10. Germline CDR1 is MNHNS and CDR2 is SASEGT. The CDR3 is CASGSGGPFSGANVLTF. The CDR3 nucleotides are TGTGCCAGCGGATCGGGAGGGCCTTTTTCTGGGGCCAACGTCCTGACTTTC.

This clonotype appeared a few times. J is TRBJ2-1 and V is TRBV3-1, with D maybe TRBD2 (6 bases). Per the germline V gene, CDR1 is LGHDT and CDR2 is YNNKEL (reference sequence). The CDR3 totals 16 residues. The V and J ends lost 1 base and 7 bases respectively, with 17 bases between them. CDR3 region: CASSQVTGVVKNEQFF. The CDR3 DNA reads TGTGCCAGCAGCCAAGTTACGGGAGTAGTAAAAAATGAGCAGTTCTTC.

The chain joins TRBV27 to TRBJ2-4, with 9 positions matching TRBD1. The J call is doubtful: the DNA matches TRBJ2-7 better. This CDR3 region has 14 residues. The germline gives CDR1 MNHEY, CDR2 SMNVEV (reference sequence). In DNA, the CDR3 is TGTGCCAGCAAGAGGACAGGGGTTACCTACGAGCAGTACTTC. This encodes CASKRTGVTYEQYF.

In DNA form, the CDR3 reads TGTGCCAGCAGCTTAGCGGGCGAGGGATACCACGAGCAGTACTTC. Translated, it gives CASSLAGEGYHEQYF. This chain connects TRBV7-9 to TRBJ2-4, with D tentatively TRBD2 (5 bases). Matching the DNA end better, TRBJ2-7 makes the J call doubtful. The CDR3 contains 15 residues. The germline CDR1 and CDR2 sequences are SEHNR and FQNEAQ (reference sequence).

This chain links TRBV2 with TRBJ1-6; no firm D call. Looked up from germline, CDR1 is SNHLY and CDR2 is FYNNEI. The CDR3 runs 15 residues. The V gene lost 5 bases and the J gene lost 7 bases, with 15 bases spanning the gap. CDR3 nucleotides: TGTGCCAGCAGTTATGGGATTGAACCGAATTCACCCCTCCACTTT. This sequence encodes CASSYGIEPNSPLHF.

The rearrangement links TRBV29-1 to TRBJ2-7; D perhaps matches TRBD2 (5 bases). The germline CDR1 and CDR2 sequences are SQVTM and ANQGSEA. V lost 2 bases and J 6 bases, leaving 14 bases between the germline ends. The CDR3 sequence is 13 residues long. In DNA form, the CDR3 reads TGCAGCGTTGAAAGGGAGAATCCTGGCGAGCAGTACTTC. This gives the protein CSVERENPGEQYF.

The chain couples TRBV6-1 to TRBJ2-3, with 7 bases lining up with TRBD2. V lost 8 bases and J lost 2; bases outside the gene matches: 7. CDR1 is MNHNS and CDR2 is SASEGT in the germline V gene. The CDR3 has 14 amino acids. CDR3: CASGGSWHTDTQYF. The CDR3 DNA follows: TGTGCCAGCGGCGGGAGCTGGCACACAGATACGCAGTATTTT.

The chain has TRBV12-3 or TRBV12-4 and TRBJ2-7, with D unclear. The CDR3 has 15 residues. With 3 bases removed from V and 1 base from J, the gap between germline ends came to 13 bases. In DNA form, the CDR3 reads TGTGCCAGCAGTTTTGGAGTCATAGGATCCTACGAGCAGTACTTC. It specifies CASSFGVIGSYEQYF.

The rearrangement joins TRBV9 to TRBJ2-3; 7 bases line up with TRBD2. The CDR3 sequence is 16 residues long. CDR1 is SGDLS and CDR2 is YYNGEE in the germline V gene. J lost 2 bases, V lost 0 bases, and 6 bases had no gene match. CDR3 coding DNA: TGTGCCAGCAGCGTAGACGGACTAGGCGTCACAGATACGCAGTATTTT. The encoded protein is CASSVDGLGVTDTQYF.

The chain combines TRBV20-1 with TRBJ2-3; tentative D call: TRBD2 (6 bases). The V gene's germline CDR1 is DFQATT and CDR2 SNEGSKA (reference sequence). Trimming took 6 bases from V and 0 from J, leaving 13 bases between them. The CDR3 totals 14 residues. CDR3 residues: CSAGGAGSTDTQYF. Written as DNA, the CDR3 is TGCAGTGCGGGGGGAGCAGGGAGCACAGATACGCAGTATTTT.

The chain carries TRBV27 and TRBJ2-5, with 16 bases matching TRBD2. Germline values: CDR1 MNHEY, CDR2 SMNVEV (reference sequence). The CDR3 loop spans 18 amino acids. V was pared by 5 bases and J by 2 bases, with 8 bases of the junction left unmatched. Here the CDR3 DNA reads TGTGCCAGCAGTCCGGGACTAGCGGGAGGGCCGGGGCAAGAGACCCAGTACTTC. It encodes CASSPGLAGGPGQETQYF.

The gene calls are TRBV5-4 and TRBJ2-1; 8 bases match TRBD2. Per the germline V gene, CDR1 is SGHNT and CDR2 is YYREEE (reference sequence). The CDR3 runs to 15 residues. With 4 bases clipped from V and 7 bases from J, the junction kept 10 bases outside the gene matches. DNA of the CDR3: TGTGCCAGCAGCCCGGAAGCCGGGACTAGTAATGAGCAGTTCTTC. It encodes CASSPEAGTSNEQFF.